This T cell receptor beta chain comes out of a study of control samples from healthy donors and cancer patients (dated by TCRdb to about 2020). Library method: the immunoSEQ multiplex PCR assay. TCRdb carries this immuneACCESS record with in-frame sequences only. Its versions omit some clonotypes, under half of them owing to an unresolved V gene in the studies checked, with the rest unexplained. Here the sample has about 190,000 clones; roughly nine tenths occur a single time. The ten largest clonotypes hold 1.5% to 2% of the sample. In regard to this clone: The target of this receptor is not known. Base qualities are not provided; no much larger clone lies one nucleotide away.

In the germline V gene (reference sequence), CDR1 corresponds to LGHDT and CDR2 to YNNKEL. The CDR3 contains 14 residues, cysteine and phenylalanine counted. Only the CDR3 portion is preserved as DNA: 42 bases, with reading frame beginning at the first base. V and J lose 7 bases and 7 bases, and a span of 14 bases separates them. Recombination joined TRBV3-1 (or the pseudogene TRBV3-2) with TRBJ1-6, with TRBD1 tentatively as D gene (5 bases match). The source material was blood. This receptor was taken from a man under 40 in good health. The CDR3 sequence is CASTARGPNSPLHF. The DNA sequence is TGTGCCAGCACGGCACGGGGCCCAAATTCACCCCTCCACTTT.